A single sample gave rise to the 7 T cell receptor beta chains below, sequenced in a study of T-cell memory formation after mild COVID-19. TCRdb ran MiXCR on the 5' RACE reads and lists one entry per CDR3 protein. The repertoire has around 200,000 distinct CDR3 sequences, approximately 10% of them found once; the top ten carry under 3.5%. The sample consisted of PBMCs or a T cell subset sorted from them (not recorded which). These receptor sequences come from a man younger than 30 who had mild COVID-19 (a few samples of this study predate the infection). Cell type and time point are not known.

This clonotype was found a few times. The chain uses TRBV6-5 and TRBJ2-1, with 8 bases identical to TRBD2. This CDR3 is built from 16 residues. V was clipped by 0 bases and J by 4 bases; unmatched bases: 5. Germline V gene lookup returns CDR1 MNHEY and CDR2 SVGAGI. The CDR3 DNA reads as TGTGCCAGCAGTTACTCGAGGAGCGGGGGTTACAATGAGCAGTTCTTC. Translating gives CASSYSRSGGYNEQFF.

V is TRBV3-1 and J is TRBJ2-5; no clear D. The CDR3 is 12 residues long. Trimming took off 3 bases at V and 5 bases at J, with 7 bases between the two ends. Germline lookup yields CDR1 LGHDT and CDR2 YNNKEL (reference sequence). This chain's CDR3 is CASSHTGETQYF. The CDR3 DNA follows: TGTGCCAGCAGCCATACCGGGGAGACCCAGTACTTC.

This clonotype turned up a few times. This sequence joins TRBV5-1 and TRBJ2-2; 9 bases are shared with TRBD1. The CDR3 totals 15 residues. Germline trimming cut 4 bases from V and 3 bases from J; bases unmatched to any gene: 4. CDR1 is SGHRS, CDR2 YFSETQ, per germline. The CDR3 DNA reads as TGCGCCAGCAGCGTGGGACAGGGAGACACCGGGGAGCTGTTTTTT. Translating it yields CASSVGQGDTGELFF.

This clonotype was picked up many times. The CDR3 region is CASSLYQETQYF. The CDR3 nucleotides read TGTGCCAGCAGCCTGTACCAAGAGACCCAGTACTTC. V is TRBV7-2 and J is TRBJ2-5; D is uncertain. In germline, CDR1 is SGHTA, CDR2 FQGNSA. Trimming took 5 bases from V and 0 from J, leaving 4 bases between them. This CDR3 contains 12 residues.

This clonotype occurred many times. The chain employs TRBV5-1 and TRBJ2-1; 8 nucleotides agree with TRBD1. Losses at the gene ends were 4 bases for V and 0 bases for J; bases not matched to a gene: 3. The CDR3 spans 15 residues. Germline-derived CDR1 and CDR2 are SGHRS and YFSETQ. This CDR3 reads CASSRDRSSYNEQFF. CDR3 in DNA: TGCGCCAGCAGCCGGGACAGGAGCTCCTACAATGAGCAGTTCTTC.

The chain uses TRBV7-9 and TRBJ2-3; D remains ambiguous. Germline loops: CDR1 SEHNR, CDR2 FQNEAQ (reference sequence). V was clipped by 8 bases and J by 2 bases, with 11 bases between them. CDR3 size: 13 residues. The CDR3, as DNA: TGTGCCAGCTCCTGGACCGTCACAGATACGCAGTATTTT. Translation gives CASSWTVTDTQYF.

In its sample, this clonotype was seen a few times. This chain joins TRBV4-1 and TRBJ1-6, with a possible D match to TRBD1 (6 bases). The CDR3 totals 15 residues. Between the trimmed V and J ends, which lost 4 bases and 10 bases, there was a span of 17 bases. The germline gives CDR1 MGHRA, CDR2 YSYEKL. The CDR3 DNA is TGCGCCAGCAGCCCGGAAGGGGGGGCTCACTCACCCCTCCACTTT. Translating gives CASSPEGGAHSPLHF.